This T cell receptor beta chain was identified during a study of control samples from healthy donors and cancer patients. Trimming removed 4 bases at V and 0 bases at J, with 14 bases between. There are 16 residues in the CDR3. The germline gives CDR1 LGHDT, CDR2 YNNKEL (reference sequence). Using immunoSEQ multiplex PCR, the repertoire was profiled, and TCRdb retains in-frame clones only, with some absent. The sample contains some 130,000 clones, around 92% of which appear only once. This chain links TRBV3-1 (or the pseudogene TRBV3-2) with TRBJ2-3; D may be TRBD2 (6 bases). The sequence derives from a woman aged 50 to 60 in good health. Sample: blood. CDR3 DNA: TGTGCCAGCAGCCCAGGGACTTCACTTAGCACAGATACGCAGTATTTT. It translates to CASSPGTSLSTDTQYF.